These T cell receptor beta chains were read from a single sample in a study of metastatic and nonmetastatic thyroid tumors. From the PCR reads, TCRdb re-called clones with MiXCR. The table records more than 25,000 clones, 7.4% of them present only once. The sample taken for sequencing was blood. These receptors were taken from a female donor with papillary thyroid cancer or a benign thyroid nodule (not recorded which). Some clones in this sample may be carry-over from other donors' samples. Each CDR3 is given with its conserved first and last residue. The D gene is left open where the match is weak. Rows may omit the clone size; those that give it use once, few, many or a size class.

>TRBJ1-2|TRBV5-4|NA|TRBD1
CASSLTTGDYGYTF
TGTGCCAGCAGCTTGACTACAGGGGACTATGGCTACACCTTC
>TRBJ2-7|TRBV5-1|many|TRBD2
CASSLEGLGAEQYF
TGCGCCAGCAGCTTGGAGGGACTAGGAGCCGAGCAGTACTTC
>TRBJ2-5|TRBV7-9|many|NA
CASSPVSPYLQETQYF
TGTGCCAGCAGCCCAGTTAGCCCCTACCTCCAAGAGACCCAGTACTTC
>TRBJ1-6|TRBV2|NA|NA
CESSEPRGAGSPLHF
TGTGAGAGCAGTGAACCGAGGGGCGCAGGTTCACCCCTCCACTTT
>TRBJ1-6|TRBV7-3|many|NA
CASSLDPRGSPLHF
TGTGCCAGCAGCTTAGACCCCAGGGGTTCACCCCTCCACTTT
>TRBJ2-7|TRBV18|many|TRBD1
CASSPQWTGDYEQYF
TGTGCCAGCTCACCACAGTGGACAGGGGACTACGAGCAGTACTTC
>TRBJ2-6|TRBV29-1|many|NA
CSVVWSLVSGANVLTF
TGCAGCGTTGTATGGTCGTTGGTTTCTGGGGCCAACGTCCTGACTTTC
>TRBJ2-5|TRBV15|many|TRBD1
CATRSPTGEEETQYF
TGTGCCACCCGGTCCCCAACAGGGGAAGAAGAGACCCAGTACTTC
>TRBJ1-3|TRBV6-1|many|NA
CASSPRAGVPGNTIYF
TGTGCCAGCAGCCCCCGCGCCGGGGTCCCTGGAAACACCATATATTTT
>TRBJ2-2|TRBV9|many|TRBD2
CASGRSGGPGTGELFF
TGTGCCAGCGGGCGGTCGGGGGGGCCGGGGACCGGGGAGCTGTTTTTT
>TRBJ2-7|TRBV5-1|many|NA
CASKLGRTESEQYF
TGCGCCAGCAAACTTGGTCGGACGGAAAGCGAGCAGTACTTC
>TRBJ2-2|TRBV4-2|many|TRBD1
CASNPQGALRNTGELFF
TGTGCCAGCAACCCACAGGGGGCGCTTAGGAACACCGGGGAGCTGTTTTTT
>TRBJ1-5|TRBV24-1|many|NA
CATSDSYRVVPLPQHF
TGTGCCACCAGTGATTCCTACAGGGTAGTTCCCCTGCCCCAGCATTTT
>TRBJ1-2|TRBV6-5|many|TRBD1
CASSYDQGQGGYGYTF
TGTGCCAGCAGTTACGACCAAGGACAGGGGGGATATGGCTACACCTTC
>TRBJ1-4|TRBV7-6|NA|NA
CASSLDPGTSAEKLFF
TGTGCCAGCAGCCTAGACCCCGGGACGTCGGCGGAAAAACTGTTTTTT
>TRBJ2-1|TRBV5-1|many|TRBD2
CASSLTSGSDEQFF
TGCGCCAGCAGCTTGACTAGCGGGAGCGATGAGCAGTTCTTC
>TRBJ2-5|TRBV4-3|many|TRBD1
CASSQDRGLQETQYF
TGCGCCAGCAGCCAAGATAGGGGGCTACAAGAGACCCAGTACTTC
>TRBJ2-3|TRBV11-1|NA|NA
CASSPGQTRTDTQYF
TGTGCCAGCAGCCCAGGACAGACCCGCACAGATACGCAGTATTTT
>TRBJ2-1|TRBV11-2|NA|TRBD2
CASSPVSVAGGPGGTRDEQFF
TGTGCCAGCAGCCCCGTCTCAGTAGCGGGAGGGCCAGGTGGGACACGCGATGAGCAGTTCTTC
>TRBJ1-1|TRBV6-1|many|NA
CASSLYRNSRTEAFF
TGTGCCAGCAGTCTTTACAGGAATAGTCGCACTGAAGCTTTCTTT
>TRBJ1-4|TRBV4-3|many|TRBD1
CASRRDRGLGEKLFF
TGCGCCAGCAGGCGCGACAGGGGGCTAGGTGAAAAACTGTTTTTT
>TRBJ1-5|TRBV19|many|TRBD1
CASSSGQGGNQPQHF
TGTGCCAGTAGTTCGGGACAGGGAGGCAATCAGCCCCAGCATTTT
>TRBJ2-2|TRBV5-8|many|NA
CASSSQGKHTGELFF
TGTGCCAGCAGCTCACAGGGTAAACACACCGGGGAGCTGTTTTTT
>TRBJ2-1|TRBV7-9|many|TRBD2
CASSLVAGARNEQFF
TGTGCCAGCAGCTTAGTAGCGGGAGCGCGGAATGAGCAGTTCTTC
>TRBJ2-3|TRBV20-1|many|TRBD2
CSAVLLAGGRTDTQYF
TGCAGTGCCGTTCTTTTAGCGGGGGGTCGTACAGATACGCAGTATTTT
>TRBJ2-1|TRBV20-1|many|TRBD2
CSARTAGGNEQFF
TGCAGTGCTAGGACAGCGGGGGGAAATGAGCAGTTCTTC
>TRBJ1-5|TRBV6-1|NA|NA
CASSATTGGGNQPQHF
TGTGCCAGCAGCGCAACGACAGGCGGAGGCAATCAGCCCCAGCACTTT
>TRBJ1-6|TRBV20-1|many|NA
CSARETGPRNSPLHF
TGCAGTGCTAGAGAAACCGGGCCCCGGAATTCACCCCTCCACTTT
>TRBJ2-3|TRBV11-2|many|NA
CASSFYIIVSTTDTQYF
TGTGCCAGCAGCTTCTACATAATCGTAAGCACCACAGATACGCAGTATTTT
>TRBJ2-1|TRBV20-1|many|NA
CSARDWERNNEQFF
TGCAGTGCTAGAGATTGGGAAAGGAACAATGAGCAGTTCTTC
>TRBJ2-5|TRBV20-1|NA|NA
CSARDSVGQIQETQYF
TGCAGTGCTAGAGATAGTGTAGGACAGATCCAAGAGACCCAGTACTTC
>TRBJ2-1|TRBV24-1|many|NA
CATSEGGSGFF
TGTGCCACCAGTGAAGGAGGGAGCGGGTTCTTC
>TRBJ2-3|TRBV11-2|many|NA
CASTSGTLTQYF
TGTGCCAGCACGTCCGGAACACTTACGCAGTATTTT
>TRBJ2-3|TRBV20-1|NA|TRBD2
CTLMDGAAGGTQYF
TGCACCCTCATGGATGGAGCGGCGGGGGGTACGCAGTATTTT
>TRBJ2-5|TRBV2|many|TRBD2
CASSREPLAGGGGETQYF
TGTGCCAGCAGCCGCGAACCTCTAGCGGGGGGCGGGGGAGAGACCCAGTACTTC
>TRBJ1-2|TRBV29-1|many|TRBD1
CSVEEWRTGGYGYTF
TGCAGCGTTGAAGAATGGAGGACAGGGGGCTATGGCTACACCTTC
>TRBJ2-3|TRBV15|many|NA
CATSRDGRRADTQYF
TGTGCCACCAGCAGAGACGGGAGACGGGCAGATACGCAGTATTTT
>TRBJ1-2|TRBV18|many|NA
CASSPDRGANYGYTF
TGTGCCAGCTCACCAGATCGGGGGGCCAACTATGGCTACACCTTC
>TRBJ2-2|TRBV19|NA|NA
CASSFGGNTGELFF
TGTGCCAGTAGCTTCGGCGGTAACACCGGGGAGCTGTTTTTT
>TRBJ2-5|TRBV6-1|many|TRBD2
CASSLGSTSGSLRETQYF
TGTGCCAGCAGTTTAGGGTCGACTAGCGGGAGTTTGAGAGAGACCCAGTACTTC
>TRBJ1-4|TRBV6-1|many|NA
CASRAYTGNNEKLFF
TGTGCCAGCAGAGCCTACACGGGGAATAATGAAAAACTGTTTTTT
>TRBJ2-7|TRBV2|many|TRBD2
CASSETSATYEQYF
TGTGCCAGCAGTGAGACTAGCGCCACCTACGAGCAGTACTTC
>TRBJ2-7|TRBV12-3/TRBV12-4|many|NA
CASSPGGRIYEQYF
TGTGCCAGCAGTCCAGGAGGGAGGATCTACGAGCAGTACTTC
>TRBJ1-4|TRBV5-8|many|TRBD1
CASRPRGTGAEKLFF
TGTGCCAGCAGACCCCGTGGGACAGGGGCTGAAAAACTGTTTTTT
>TRBJ1-1|TRBV4-2|many|NA
CASSQGRVADTEAFF
TGTGCCAGCAGCCAAGGGAGGGTGGCTGACACTGAAGCTTTCTTT
>TRBJ2-1|TRBV24-1|many|TRBD2
CATSDQRGSYNEQFF
TGTGCCACCAGTGATCAGCGGGGCTCCTACAATGAGCAGTTCTTC
>TRBJ2-3|TRBV12-3/TRBV12-4|many|TRBD1
CASSLLGTGADTQYF
TGTGCCAGCAGTTTACTCGGGACAGGGGCAGATACGCAGTATTTT
>TRBJ2-1|TRBV24-1|many|NA
CATSDFRFINEQFF
TGTGCCACCAGTGACTTTAGGTTTATAAATGAGCAGTTCTTC
>TRBJ1-2|TRBV5-1|many|TRBD1
CASSVGQGGGYTF
TGCGCCAGCAGCGTTGGACAGGGTGGTGGCTACACCTTC
>TRBJ2-3|TRBV4-3|NA|NA
CASSQGNGGPGDTQYF
TGCGCCAGCAGCCAAGGTAACGGAGGCCCCGGAGATACGCAGTATTTT
>TRBJ2-7|TRBV12-3/TRBV12-4|many|TRBD2
CASSQGLRSGEQYF
TGTGCCAGCTCGCAGGGACTAAGGTCTGGCGAGCAGTACTTC
>TRBJ2-2|TRBV5-1|many|TRBD1
CASRLAGGTGELFF
TGCGCCAGCAGGTTGGCAGGGGGCACCGGGGAGCTGTTTTTT